Detailed here is one TCR beta chain. Its antigen is unidentified. The TCR beta profiling, which covered VDJ combination and CDR3 sequence, was carried out using genomic DNA as the template. TCRdb reprocessed the reads with MiXCR, giving one entry per CDR3 protein. Of 400,000 to 500,000 distinct CDR3 sequences listed, 65% to 80% were seen once; the top ten hold less than 4%. Trimming cost V 10 bases and J 10 bases; bases outside gene matches: 13. The CDR3 has 14 residues. The data stem from a study of CD8+CD57+ T cells in acquired aplastic anemia. Study-wide context: On average, sorted CD4+ and CD8+ cells gave about 3.1 ug of DNA. Healthy donor sequencing depth: 9.5 million to 10.8 million CD4+, around 12 million CD8+ reads. General study results and limits: Levels of CD8+ Simpson's diversity were not significantly distinct in patients versus controls. Patients and controls shared some 30 CD8+ CDR3 sequences.

The TCR comes from a human donor in good health, serving as a control. The sequencing sample was made of sorted CD4+, CD8+, or CD8+CD57+ T cells (not recorded which) from PBMCs. The rearrangement uses TRBV12-3 or TRBV12-4 and TRBJ1-6, with 7 bases identical to TRBD1. For the CDR3, the DNA is TGTGCCACCACCGGGAACAGGGGAGGGTCACCCCTCCACTTT. It specifies CATTGNRGGSPLHF.